In its sample, the clone carrying this TCR beta chain ranks as medium-sized (0.01 to 0.1%). Its specificity is unknown. The data were obtained in a study of metastatic and nonmetastatic thyroid tumors. As for the study in general: Comparative analysis of repertoires was undertaken across blood and tumor or nodule tissue obtained from malignant and benign thyroid patients. Broader study findings: Reportedly, malignant thyroid tumors had significantly higher TCR beta diversity than benign nodules, in blood and tumor.

In the original analysis: The study took CDR3 differences across clinicopathological groups and made a distant-metastasis classifier for papillary thyroid cancer from them. TCRdb reanalyzed the PCR reads via MiXCR. For this entry, the V and J calls and clone size follow TCRdb and not the study's own pipeline. The profile shows 30,000 to 35,000 clones, 25% to 30% of them singletons. No patient received treatment before thyroid surgery. The CDR3 length is 12 residues. V shed 8 bases and J 2 bases; nucleotides not matched to a gene: 4. The germline V gene encodes CDR1 GTSNPN and CDR2 SVGIG (reference sequence).

The rearrangement uses TRBV30 and TRBJ1-2, with 8 bases lining up with TRBD1. This clonotype originated in a female donor with papillary thyroid cancer or a benign thyroid nodule (not recorded which). Some clones in this sample may be carry-over from other donors' samples. The sample consisted of blood. The DNA of the CDR3 is TGTGCCCTACGACAGGGGAACTATGGCTACACCTTC. Translation: CALRQGNYGYTF.